This is a list of T cell receptor beta chains from one sample in a study of blood T cells in healthy people across ages. Each CDR3 protein is one row after TCRdb ran MiXCR on the 5' RACE reads. The sample shows about 1,600,000 distinct CDR3 sequences, 35% to 45% of them seen only once. The sample taken for sequencing was blood. These receptors all come from a woman between 18 and 29 years old in good health. CDR3s include the opening cysteine and the closing phenylalanine or tryptophan. The D gene is left open where the match is weak. Not all rows give a size; the values are once, few, many and, for expanded clones, a class.

>TRBV6-6|-|-|TRBJ2-2
CAIGVTGELFF
TGTGCCATCGGGGTCACCGGGGAGCTGTTTTTT
>TRBV12-3/TRBV12-4|TRBD1|-|TRBJ1-5
CASSLTGRNQPQHF
TGTGCCAGCAGTTTGACAGGGCGTAATCAGCCCCAGCATTTT
>TRBV3-1|TRBD2|-|TRBJ2-3
CASSLGGLAFKILGTDTQYF
TGTGCCAGCAGCCTAGGGGGACTAGCCTTCAAAATCCTCGGCACAGATACGCAGTATTTT
>TRBV2|TRBD1|few|TRBJ2-1
CASRGQSANEQFF
TGTGCCAGCAGGGGACAGTCAGCGAATGAGCAGTTCTTC
>TRBV5-1|-|few|TRBJ2-7
CASSLADSYYEQYF
TGCGCCAGCAGCTTGGCGGACAGCTACTACGAGCAGTACTTC
>TRBV6-2/TRBV6-3|-|-|TRBJ1-2
CASSYSTEYGYTF
TGTGCCAGCAGTTACTCGACAGAGTATGGCTACACCTTC
>TRBV6-5|-|-|TRBJ2-7
CASSYSYRIPDGQYF
TGTGCCAGCAGTTACTCCTATCGTATCCCCGACGGGCAGTACTTC
>TRBV6-1|-|-|TRBJ2-1
CASSESSGSYNEQFF
TGTGCCAGCAGTGAATCGAGCGGCTCCTACAATGAGCAGTTCTTC
>TRBV10-3|-|few|TRBJ2-7
CAISELELYEQYF
TGTGCCATCAGTGAGTTAGAATTGTACGAGCAGTACTTC
>TRBV9|-|-|TRBJ2-3
CASSVGSGGSDYGTDTQYF
TGTGCCAGCAGCGTAGGGTCCGGGGGATCCGACTATGGCACAGATACGCAGTATTTT
>TRBV2|-|-|TRBJ2-7
CASSVEGYLRYNEQYF
TGTGCCAGCAGTGTGGAGGGCTACCTCCGGTACAATGAGCAGTACTTC
>TRBV24-1|TRBD1|-|TRBJ2-6
CATSDLGQGSGANVLTF
TGTGCCACCAGTGATTTGGGACAGGGCTCTGGGGCCAACGTCCTGACTTTC
>TRBV7-3|TRBD2|-|TRBJ2-1
CASSSGLAGGSYNEQFF
TGTGCCAGCAGCTCGGGACTAGCGGGGGGCTCCTACAATGAGCAGTTCTTC
>TRBV30|TRBD1|-|TRBJ2-1
CAWAPGQGYNEQFF
TGTGCCTGGGCGCCGGGACAGGGTTACAATGAACAGTTCTTC
>TRBV28|TRBD2|-|TRBJ2-3
CASTLGLAGDDTQYF
TGTGCCAGCACCCTTGGGCTAGCGGGTGACGATACGCAGTATTTT
>TRBV28|-|-|TRBJ2-1
CASRYPPTSGNDQFF
TGTGCCAGCAGGTACCCACCCACGTCCGGGAATGACCAGTTCTTC
>TRBV5-1|TRBD2|-|TRBJ2-2
CASNPGAGAHTGELFF
TGCGCCAGCAATCCTGGAGCGGGAGCCCACACCGGGGAGCTGTTTTTT
>TRBV12-3/TRBV12-4|-|-|TRBJ2-2
CASSKGYTGELFF
TGTGCCAGCAGTAAGGGGTACACCGGGGAGCTGTTTTTT
>TRBV15|-|-|TRBJ2-2
CATSRGRQNTGELFF
TGTGCCACCAGCAGAGGAAGACAGAACACCGGGGAGCTGTTTTTT
>TRBV12-3/TRBV12-4|-|-|TRBJ2-3
CASSRTRVLTDTQYF
TGTGCCAGCAGTCGGACCAGGGTTTTGACAGATACGCAGTATTTT
>TRBV6-1|-|-|TRBJ2-7
CASSRHEETQYF
TGTGCCAGCAGTCGACACGAAGAGACCCAGTACTTT
>TRBV7-2|-|few|TRBJ2-5
CASSVMKQETQYF
TGTGCCAGCAGCGTAATGAAACAAGAGACCCAGTACTTC
>TRBV2|-|-|TRBJ2-7
CASRDLFYEQYF
TGTGCCAGCAGGGATCTTTTCTACGAGCAGTACTTC
>TRBV7-9|-|-|TRBJ1-1
CASSKRTSMNTEAFF
TGTGCCAGCAGCAAACGGACAAGCATGAACACTGAAGCTTTCTTT
>TRBV7-2|-|few|TRBJ2-5
CASSGPGRQETQYF
TGTGCCAGCAGCGGGCCGGGACGGCAAGAGACCCAGTACTTC
>TRBV20-1|TRBD1|many|TRBJ2-4
CSARKSTGVQNIQYF
TGCAGTGCTAGAAAAAGTACAGGGGTTCAAAACATTCAGTACTTC
>TRBV28|-|-|TRBJ2-3
CASTSSGTQYF
TGTGCCAGCACCTCTTCAGGTACGCAGTATTTT
>TRBV7-9|-|-|TRBJ2-3
CASRLESTDTQYF
TGTGCCAGCCGGCTAGAAAGCACAGATACGCAGTATTTT
>TRBV6-5|TRBD1|-|TRBJ2-1
CASRRTGGYNEQFF
TGTGCCAGTAGACGGACAGGGGGCTACAATGAGCAGTTCTTC
>TRBV7-9|-|-|TRBJ2-1
CASVKSSYNEQFF
TGTGCCAGCGTCAAGAGCTCCTACAATGAGCAGTTCTTC
>TRBV5-4|TRBD2|-|TRBJ2-2
CASSAERGQNTGELFF
TGTGCCAGCAGCGCAGAGCGGGGGCAGAACACCGGGGAGCTGTTTTTT
>TRBV5-1|TRBD1|-|TRBJ1-1
CASSLGQDAEAFF
TGCGCCAGCAGCCTCGGACAGGACGCTGAAGCTTTCTTT
>TRBV5-1|-|-|TRBJ1-1
CASSSEGYEAFF
TGCGCCAGCAGCTCGGAGGGATATGAAGCTTTCTTT
>TRBV6-5|-|-|TRBJ2-6
CASSYSTGVGANVLTF
TGTGCCAGCAGTTACTCGACTGGGGTGGGGGCCAACGTCCTGACTTTC
>TRBV7-9|TRBD1|few|TRBJ2-7
CASSFRSRGSSYEQYF
TGTGCCAGCAGCTTTCGGTCCAGGGGGAGCTCCTACGAGCAGTACTTC
>TRBV2|-|once|TRBJ2-1
CASMGPEVVTEQFF
TGTGCCAGCATGGGCCCGGAGGTGGTGACTGAGCAGTTCTTC
>TRBV4-1|TRBD2|few|TRBJ2-3
CASSQGRLAGPTDTQYF
TGCGCCAGCAGCCAGGGACGACTAGCGGGACCCACAGATACGCAGTATTTT
>TRBV6-5|TRBD2|few|TRBJ2-3
CASSYNGAPSGRGKSDTQYF
TGTGCCAGCAGTTACAACGGGGCTCCTAGCGGGAGAGGAAAATCAGATACGCAGTATTTT
>TRBV5-5|-|few|TRBJ2-7
CASSSNGAGSSYEQYF
TGTGCCAGCAGCTCCAACGGGGCAGGGAGCTCCTACGAGCAGTACTTC
>TRBV2|-|few|TRBJ1-5
CASRSRRDENQPQHF
TGTGCCAGCCGCTCTCGCAGGGACGAAAATCAGCCCCAGCATTTT
>TRBV27|-|-|TRBJ2-5
CASSFSAFTGTQYF
TGTGCCAGCAGTTTTTCGGCCTTTACAGGGACCCAGTACTTC
>TRBV12-5|-|-|TRBJ2-7
CASGLVRAREQYF
TGTGCTAGTGGTTTGGTTAGGGCCCGCGAGCAGTACTTC
>TRBV29-1|-|-|TRBJ2-7
CSGAGGQYNEQYF
TGCAGCGGGGCGGGCGGGCAATACAATGAGCAGTACTTC
>TRBV6-6|TRBD2|once|TRBJ2-3
CASTGTSGDTQYF
TGTGCCAGCACCGGGACTAGCGGGGATACGCAGTATTTT
>TRBV20-1|TRBD2|-|TRBJ2-7
CSAEGSLAESYEQYF
TGCAGTGCTGAGGGGAGCCTAGCGGAGTCCTACGAGCAGTACTTC
>TRBV6-1|-|few|TRBJ2-1
CASSLLASNEQFF
TGTGCCAGCAGCCTCCTGGCCAGCAATGAGCAGTTCTTC
>TRBV12-3/TRBV12-4|TRBD1|-|TRBJ2-4
CASSRTGVAAKNIQYF
TGTGCCAGCAGCCGGACAGGGGTGGCAGCCAAAAACATTCAGTACTTC
>TRBV3-1|-|-|TRBJ2-7
CASSQGWKYEQYF
TGTGCCAGCAGCCAGGGCTGGAAATACGAGCAGTACTTC
>TRBV5-1|-|once|TRBJ2-3
CASNSAGQLVTDTQYF
TGCGCCAGCAACTCCGCCGGACAGTTAGTTACAGATACGCAGTATTTT
>TRBV6-5|-|once|TRBJ1-4
CASSYRGGSGEKLFF
TGTGCCAGCAGTTACCGAGGGGGGTCTGGGGAAAAACTGTTTTTT
>TRBV12-3/TRBV12-4|TRBD1|-|TRBJ2-1
CASRGQGTHNEQFF
TGTGCCAGCAGAGGACAGGGAACCCACAATGAGCAGTTCTTC
>TRBV11-2|-|-|TRBJ2-1
CASSLTGLTYNEQFF
TGTGCCAGCAGCTTGACGGGATTAACCTACAATGAGCAGTTCTTC
>TRBV5-1|TRBD2|-|TRBJ2-7
CASRPGTSGGTYNEQYF
TGCGCCAGCAGGCCCGGGACTAGCGGGGGGACCTACAATGAGCAGTACTTC
>TRBV5-1|TRBD2|-|TRBJ2-3
CASRPLAVGLDTQYF
TGCGCCAGCAGGCCACTAGCGGTTGGATTAGATACGCAGTATTTT
>TRBV7-9|TRBD2|-|TRBJ2-5
CASSSSGRAFLWETQYF
TGTGCCAGCAGCTCGAGCGGGAGGGCCTTCTTATGGGAGACCCAGTACTTC
>TRBV7-2|TRBD2|many|TRBJ2-1
CASSSTSGPYNEQFF
TGTGCCAGCAGCTCAACTAGCGGCCCCTACAATGAGCAGTTCTTC
>TRBV25-1|-|few|TRBJ2-7
CASRWAGSGEQYF
TGTGCCAGCCGTTGGGCTGGGTCCGGCGAGCAGTACTTC
>TRBV12-5|-|-|TRBJ2-3
CASGRRSGSTDTQYF
TGTGCTAGTGGAAGGAGAAGCGGGAGCACAGATACGCAGTATTTT
>TRBV20-1|TRBD1|-|TRBJ1-1
CSAREGTGPSTEAFF
TGCAGTGCTAGAGAGGGGACAGGGCCGAGTACTGAAGCTTTCTTT
>TRBV3-1|TRBD1|-|TRBJ1-2
CASSPGQGGSGGYTF
TGTGCCAGCAGCCCTGGACAGGGGGGGAGTGGGGGCTACACCTTC